This T cell receptor (beta chain) was obtained from a study of T cell changes during pregnancy in multiple sclerosis. The CDR3 totals 15 residues. Germline values: CDR1 PRHDT, CDR2 FYEKMQ (reference sequence). Trimming pared 5 bases from V and 0 bases from J, leaving 13 bases between. The table came from immunoSEQ multiplex PCR; TCRdb's copy has only in-frame clones and leaves some out. This sample has roughly 40,000 clones, with roughly 92% found just once. The V call is TRBV13, the J call TRBJ2-5; tentative D call: TRBD2 (5 bases). This clonotype was obtained from a female donor with multiple sclerosis, enrolled in a pregnancy study. The sample in question was CD4+ T cells from peripheral blood mononuclear cells, obtained before pregnancy. The CDR3 DNA reads as TGTGCCAGCAGCCAGCGCACCGGGGACCAAGAGACCCAGTACTTC. This gives the protein CASSQRTGDQETQYF.